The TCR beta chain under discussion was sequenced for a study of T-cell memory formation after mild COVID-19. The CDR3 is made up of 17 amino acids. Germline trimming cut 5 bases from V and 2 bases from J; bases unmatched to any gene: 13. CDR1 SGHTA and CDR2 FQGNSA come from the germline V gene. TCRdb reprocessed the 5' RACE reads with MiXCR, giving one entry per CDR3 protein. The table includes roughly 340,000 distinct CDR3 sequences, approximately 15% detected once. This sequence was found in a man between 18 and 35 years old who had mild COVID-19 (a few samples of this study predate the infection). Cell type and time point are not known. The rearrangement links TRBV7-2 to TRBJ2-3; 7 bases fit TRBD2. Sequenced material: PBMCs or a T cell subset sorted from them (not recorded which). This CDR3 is CASSPRGRGFTTDTQYF. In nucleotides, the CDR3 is TGTGCCAGCAGCCCTCGTGGGCGGGGGTTCACCACAGATACGCAGTATTTT.